Many counts were recorded for the clone carrying this T cell receptor beta chain. These data belong to a study of metastatic and nonmetastatic thyroid tumors. About the study: For malignant and benign thyroid patients, tumor or nodule tissue and blood were the sources whose repertoires were compared.

With MiXCR, TCRdb called clones anew from the PCR reads. Among 20,000 or so clones, about 30% were seen once, and the ten largest hold roughly 6%. Germline CDR1 reads SGDLS; CDR2 reads YYNGEE. This CDR3 has 14 residues. The V and J ends lost 4 bases and 3 bases, in that order; junction bases with no gene match: 4. Until they underwent thyroid surgery, no patient had received any treatment. Sequencing was carried out using blood. J is TRBJ1-3 and V is TRBV9; TRBD1 agrees at 7 bases. The sequence derives from a female donor with papillary thyroid cancer or a benign thyroid nodule (not recorded which). Some clones in this sample may be carry-over from other donors' samples. CDR3 region: CASSSWDSGNTIYF. The DNA for the CDR3 is TGTGCCAGCAGCTCGTGGGACAGTGGAAACACCATATATTTT.